The 2 T cell receptor beta chains below all came from one sample that was sequenced in a study of T cell responses to AZD1222 COVID-19 vaccine. Only in-frame clones appear in the TCRdb table, and some are missing; sequencing was by immunoSEQ multiplex PCR. The table records around 80,000 clones, roughly four fifths of them present only once. Here the sequenced sample was peripheral blood, taken 28 days after the second AZD1222 dose. These receptors came from an adult who received the AZD1222 COVID-19 vaccine.

This chain uses TRBV7-2 with TRBJ2-7; TRBD1 aligns across 9 bases. Per germline, CDR1 SGHTA and CDR2 FQGNSA. The junction had 10 bases not matched to a gene; V was cut back by 5 bases and J by 2 bases. This CDR3 region has 16 residues. CDR3 sequence (DNA): TGTGCCAGCAGCATTACCGGGACAGGGTTTCCCTACGAGCAGTACTTC. Protein sequence: CASSITGTGFPYEQYF. Supplemented by reference TRBV7-2 and TRBJ2-7, the full variable domain reads GAGVSQSPSNKVTEKGKDVELRCDPISGHTALYWYRQSLGQGLEFLIYFQGNSAPDKSGLPSDRFSAERTGGSVSTLTIQRTQQEDSAVYLCASSITGTGFPYEQYFGPGTRLTVT.

This chain joins TRBV7-2 and TRBJ1-1; maybe TRBD1 (6 bases). Deletions cut 1 base from V and 5 bases from J, with 17 bases between. The CDR3 has 16 amino acids. Per the germline V gene, CDR1 is SGHTA and CDR2 is FQGNSA. Written as DNA, the CDR3 is TGTGCCAGCAGCTTAGGGGTTCGGGGGGCGCGAACTGAAGCTTTCTTT. Its protein is CASSLGVRGARTEAFF.